Shown below are 22 T cell receptor beta chains from a single sample sequenced in a study of blood T cell repertoires in COVID-19 (TCRdb year 2020). Libraries were built with the immunoSEQ multiplex PCR assay. The source is immuneACCESS, and TCRdb retained only in-frame sequences with V and J called. Part of the clones is not carried over; for the studies checked, unresolved V genes explain less than half of this, and the remainder is unexplained. The sample has under 150,000 clones on record, over 70% of them singletons. Around 1.5% of the sample rests with the top ten. The sequencing input was peripheral blood. Source of these receptors: a middle-aged man with acute or convalescent COVID-19.

The J gene is TRBJ2-3, the V gene TRBV7-6; the D gene is possibly TRBD2 (6 bases). Trimming pared 5 bases from V and 6 bases from J, leaving 15 bases between. This CDR3 has 14 amino acids. Germline lookup yields CDR1 SGHVS and CDR2 FNYEAQ. The CDR3 spells CASSPREFSDTQYF. In DNA, the CDR3 is TGTGCCAGCAGCCCCCGGGAGTTTTCGGATACGCAGTATTTT.

This chain links TRBV28 with TRBJ1-2; D unclear. The CDR3 has 15 amino acids. V was trimmed by 7 bases and J by 7 bases, leaving 22 bases between them. The germline V gene has CDR1 MDHEN and CDR2 SYDVKM. The DNA for the CDR3 is TGTGCCAGCAACCCCTTTGATCACAGACGGGGTGGCTACACCTTC. This gives the protein CASNPFDHRRGGYTF.

The CDR3 DNA reads TGTGCCAGCAGCCAAGTTAGTCCGAACACCGGGGAGCTGTTTTTT. Its protein product is CASSQVSPNTGELFF. The chain is built from TRBV4-2 and TRBJ2-2; D uncertain. CDR1 LGHNA and CDR2 YNFKEQ come from the germline V gene. Trimming pared 1 base from V and 0 bases from J, leaving 6 bases between. The CDR3 totals 15 residues.

The chain employs TRBV7-6 and TRBJ2-7; 7 bases agree with TRBD1. This CDR3 comprises 14 residues. V dropped 2 bases and J dropped 6; count of bases not matched to a gene: 7. CDR1 SGHVS and CDR2 FNYEAQ come from the germline V gene. The CDR3 nucleotides read TGTGCCAGCAGCTTAATGGGACAGTGGGGCGAGCAGTACGTC. It yields the protein CASSLMGQWGEQYV.

This chain links TRBV11-2 with TRBJ1-4; 7 bases are a match to TRBD1. V trimming: 3 bases; J trimming: 0 bases; junction bases outside the gene matches: 10. Germline V gene data show CDR1 as SGHAT and CDR2 as FQNNGV. CDR3 length: 18 amino acids. The CDR3 nucleotides are TGTGCCAGCAGCTTTTCCTATGGAGGGACAGCAACTAATGAAAAACTGTTTTTT. It yields the protein CASSFSYGGTATNEKLFF.

The J gene is TRBJ1-5, the V gene TRBV19, with D unresolved. The CDR3 extends over 12 amino acids. The germline V gene has CDR1 LNHDA and CDR2 SQIVND (reference sequence). V was pared by 5 bases and J by 9 bases, with 11 bases between. CDR3 loop: CASSSIPGPQHF. CDR3 in DNA: TGTGCCAGTAGTTCCATCCCGGGGCCCCAGCATTTT. The variable domain in full, with the rest retrieved from reference TRBV19 and TRBJ1-5, is DGGITQSPKYLFRKEGQNVTLSCEQNLNHDAMYWYRQDPGQGLRLIYYSQIVNDFQKGDIAEGYSVSREKKESFPLTVTSAQKNPTAFYLCASSSIPGPQHFGDGTRLSIL.

The chain employs TRBV10-3 and TRBJ2-6; 8 bases fit TRBD1. Trimming at V came to 4 bases and at J to 1 base, leaving 3 bases not matched to a gene. From germline, CDR1 is ENHRY and CDR2 SYGVKD. This CDR3 comprises 16 residues. CDR3 in DNA: TGTGCCATCAGTGGACAGGGGCCATCTGGGGCCAACGTCCTGACTTTC. Translation: CAISGQGPSGANVLTF.

In its sample, this clone was seen once. The J gene is TRBJ2-3, the V gene TRBV4-1; 14 bases are shared with TRBD2. The length of the CDR3 is 17 residues. Trimming removed 3 bases from V and 2 bases from J; junction bases left unmatched: 4. CDR1 is MGHRA, CDR2 YSYEKL, per germline. The CDR3 reads CASSQGLAGVLTDTQYF. CDR3 nucleotides: TGCGCCAGCAGCCAGGGACTAGCGGGGGTTCTCACAGATACGCAGTATTTT.

The chain uses TRBV19 and TRBJ1-1; 7 bases are a match to TRBD1. The V segment lost 3 bases and the J segment 10 bases; nucleotides outside the gene matches: 8. The CDR3 contains 13 residues. Germline-derived CDR1 and CDR2 are LNHDA and SQIVND (reference sequence). CDR3 in DNA: TGTGCCAGTAGTATGGAGACAGGGAGTCGAGCTTTCTTT. Translating it yields CASSMETGSRAFF. The variable domain in full, completed from reference TRBV19 and TRBJ1-1, reads DGGITQSPKYLFRKEGQNVTLSCEQNLNHDAMYWYRQDPGQGLRLIYYSQIVNDFQKGDIAEGYSVSREKKESFPLTVTSAQKNPTAFYLCASSMETGSRAFFGQGTRLTVV.

V and J are TRBV6-5 and TRBJ1-3; 7 positions match TRBD1. The trim removed 6 bases at V and 0 bases at J, leaving 5 bases unmatched. The CDR3 loop spans 15 amino acids. CDR1 and CDR2 (germline): MNHEY, SVGAGI. The CDR3 spells CASRLQGSSGNTIYF. CDR3 sequence (DNA): TGTGCCAGCAGATTACAGGGGAGCTCTGGAAACACCATATATTTT.

This clone has just a few counts. The chain joins TRBV19 to TRBJ1-1; D remains unclear. The CDR3 runs 12 residues. CDR1 and CDR2 (germline): LNHDA, SQIVND (reference sequence). Trimming took off 5 bases at V and 5 bases at J, with 9 bases between the two ends. The CDR3 sequence: CASSSLGTEAFF. In nucleotides, the CDR3 is TGTGCCAGTAGTTCCCTCGGGACTGAAGCTTTCTTT.

This clone was observed a handful of times. The chain links TRBV6-4 to TRBJ2-7, with 8 bases fitting TRBD1. Germline trimming cut 4 bases from V and 6 bases from J; bases unmatched to any gene: 11. CDR1 is MRHNA, CDR2 SNTAGT, per germline. CDR3 size: 15 residues. This CDR3 reads CASSAPGQGFAEQYF. For the CDR3, the DNA is TGTGCCAGCAGTGCGCCCGGACAGGGTTTTGCCGAGCAGTACTTC.

This chain links TRBV5-1 with TRBJ2-3; 7 positions agree with TRBD2. The germline CDR1 and CDR2 sequences are SGHRS and YFSETQ. V gave up 1 base and J gave up 1 base; unmatched junction bases: 0. The CDR3 spans 14 residues. The CDR3 sequence: CASSLSGGTDTQYF. The CDR3 DNA is TGCGCCAGCAGCTTGAGCGGGGGCACAGATACGCAGTATTTT.

This chain joins TRBV9 and TRBJ2-7, with D tentatively TRBD1 (6 bases). V lost 0 bases, J lost 5 bases, and 12 bases lay in between. This CDR3 spans 14 amino acids. The germline V gene encodes CDR1 SGDLS and CDR2 YYNGEE. CDR3 sequence (DNA): TGTGCCAGCAGCGTAGGAAGGGGGAACAACGAGCAGTACTTC. This sequence encodes CASSVGRGNNEQYF. Using reference TRBV9 and TRBJ2-7 for the parts outside the CDR3, the full variable domain is DSGVTQTPKHLITATGQRVTLRCSPRSGDLSVYWYQQSLDQGLQFLIQYYNGEERAKGNILERFSAQQFPDLHSELNLSSLELGDSALYFCASSVGRGNNEQYFGPGTRLTVT.

The chain is built from TRBV28 and TRBJ1-2; D is unclear. The CDR3 covers 12 residues. Germline assignment: CDR1 MDHEN and CDR2 SYDVKM. V lost 5 bases, J lost 4 bases, and 8 bases lay in between. The CDR3 nucleotides are TGTGCCAGCAGTCCCGGGTCCTATGGCTACACCTTC. Its protein product is CASSPGSYGYTF.

V usage is TRBV6-5 and J usage is TRBJ2-7; D remains unclear. This CDR3 has 14 amino acids. Germline CDR1 MNHEY, CDR2 SVGAGI. Trimming removed 7 bases at V and 3 bases at J, with 16 bases between. CDR3 residues: CASIPPVGGYEQYF. The DNA of the CDR3 is TGTGCCAGCATCCCCCCCGTCGGTGGCTACGAGCAGTACTTC.

In DNA, the CDR3 is TGCGCCAGCAGCCAACTACAGTTTCTGCCCTATGGCTACACCTTC. This codes for CASSQLQFLPYGYTF. The V call is TRBV4-1, the J call TRBJ1-2; D is unresolved. The CDR3 has 15 residues. Germline V gives CDR1 MGHRA, CDR2 YSYEKL. V was trimmed by 2 bases and J by 4 bases, leaving 14 bases between them.

This chain links TRBV6-5 with TRBJ2-7, with TRBD2 as a possible D gene (6 bases). This CDR3 region has 13 residues. Trimming removed 6 bases from V and 2 bases from J, with 11 bases in between. Germline CDR1 and CDR2: MNHEY and SVGAGI. The chain's CDR3 is CASSRDSTYEQYF. DNA of the CDR3: TGTGCCAGCAGCAGGGACTCTACCTACGAGCAGTACTTC.

The chain joins TRBV28 to TRBJ2-1; D unresolved. The length of the CDR3 is 14 residues. Trimming stripped 1 base from V and 4 bases from J, with 8 bases between. Germline CDR1 is MDHEN and CDR2 is SYDVKM. The DNA for the CDR3 is TGTGCCAGCAGTTTATCTCTCCTATACAATGAGCAGTTCTTC. Protein sequence: CASSLSLLYNEQFF.

The chain carries TRBV7-6 and TRBJ2-5; 15 bases are shared with TRBD2. Germline CDR1 and CDR2: SGHVS and FNYEAQ. Trimming removed 2 bases from V and 2 bases from J; junction bases left unmatched: 9. The CDR3 contains 19 residues. CDR3 region: CASSLISGTSGGIQETQYF. In nucleotides, the CDR3 is TGTGCCAGCAGCTTAATTTCCGGGACTAGCGGGGGGATACAAGAGACCCAGTACTTC.

The chain uses TRBV5-6 and TRBJ1-6; D is perhaps TRBD1 (5 bases). The CDR3 sequence is 17 residues long. Deletions cut 2 bases from V and 0 bases from J, with 12 bases between. Germline V CDR1 and CDR2: SGHDT, YYEEEE. The CDR3 nucleotides read TGTGCCAGCAGCTTAGGAGGGACTTTCTCCTATAATTCACCCCTCCACTTT. It is translated as CASSLGGTFSYNSPLHF.

The genes are TRBV7-9 and TRBJ2-7, with TRBD2 identical over 8 bases. The ends lost 1 base at V and 2 bases at J; junction bases unmatched: 10. There are 17 residues in the CDR3. The V gene's germline CDR1 is SEHNR and CDR2 FQNEAQ (reference sequence). The CDR3 loop reads CASSLERGSGATYEQYF. The CDR3 nucleotides read TGTGCCAGCAGCTTAGAGAGGGGTAGCGGGGCGACCTACGAGCAGTACTTC.